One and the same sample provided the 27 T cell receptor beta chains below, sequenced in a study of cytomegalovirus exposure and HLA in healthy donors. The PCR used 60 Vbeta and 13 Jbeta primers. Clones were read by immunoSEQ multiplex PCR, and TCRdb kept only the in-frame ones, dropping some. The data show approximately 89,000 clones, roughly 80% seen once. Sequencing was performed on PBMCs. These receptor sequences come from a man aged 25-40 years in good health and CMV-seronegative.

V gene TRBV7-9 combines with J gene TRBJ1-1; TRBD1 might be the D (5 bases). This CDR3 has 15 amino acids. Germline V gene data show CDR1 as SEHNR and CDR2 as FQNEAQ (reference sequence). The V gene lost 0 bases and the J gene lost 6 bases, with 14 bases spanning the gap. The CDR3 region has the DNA TGTGCCAGCAGCTTAGCTCGTGTGGGGCGTTCTGAAGCTTTCTTT. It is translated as CASSLARVGRSEAFF.

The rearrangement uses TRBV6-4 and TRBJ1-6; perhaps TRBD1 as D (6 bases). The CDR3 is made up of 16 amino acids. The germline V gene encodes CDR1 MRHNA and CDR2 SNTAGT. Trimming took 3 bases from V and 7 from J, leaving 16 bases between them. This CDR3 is CASSEFYGGGNSPLHF. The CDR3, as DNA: TGTGCCAGCAGTGAGTTTTACGGGGGGGGCAATTCACCCCTCCACTTT.

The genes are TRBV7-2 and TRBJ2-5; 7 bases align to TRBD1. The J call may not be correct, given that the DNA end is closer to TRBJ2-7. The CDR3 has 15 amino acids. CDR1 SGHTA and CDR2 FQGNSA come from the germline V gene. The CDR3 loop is CASSLTGQVLYEQYF. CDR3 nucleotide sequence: TGTGCCAGCAGCTTGACCGGACAGGTCCTCTACGAGCAGTACTTC.

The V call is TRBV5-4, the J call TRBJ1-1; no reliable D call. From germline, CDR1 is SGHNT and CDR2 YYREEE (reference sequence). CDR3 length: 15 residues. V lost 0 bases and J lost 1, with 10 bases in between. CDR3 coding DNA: TGTGCCAGCAGCTTGGACGCGACACCGAACACTGAAGCTTTCTTT. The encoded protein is CASSLDATPNTEAFF. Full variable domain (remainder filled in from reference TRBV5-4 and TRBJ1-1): ETGVTQSPTHLIKTRGQQVTLRCSSQSGHNTVSWYQQALGQGPQFIFQYYREEENGRGNFPPRFSGLQFPNYSSELNVNALELDDSALYLCASSLDATPNTEAFFGQGTRLTVV.

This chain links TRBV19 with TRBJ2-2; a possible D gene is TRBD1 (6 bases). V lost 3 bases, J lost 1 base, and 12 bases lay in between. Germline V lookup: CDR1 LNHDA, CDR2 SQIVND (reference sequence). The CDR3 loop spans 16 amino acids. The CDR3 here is CASSIAARGNTGELFF. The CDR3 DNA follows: TGTGCCAGTAGTATCGCCGCCAGGGGGAACACCGGGGAGCTGTTTTTT.

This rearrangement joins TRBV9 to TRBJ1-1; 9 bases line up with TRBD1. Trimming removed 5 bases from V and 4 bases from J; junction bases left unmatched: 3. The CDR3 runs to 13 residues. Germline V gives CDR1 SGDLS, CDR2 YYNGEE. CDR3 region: CASSRQGGTEAFF. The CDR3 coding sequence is TGTGCCAGCAGTCGACAGGGGGGCACTGAAGCTTTCTTT.

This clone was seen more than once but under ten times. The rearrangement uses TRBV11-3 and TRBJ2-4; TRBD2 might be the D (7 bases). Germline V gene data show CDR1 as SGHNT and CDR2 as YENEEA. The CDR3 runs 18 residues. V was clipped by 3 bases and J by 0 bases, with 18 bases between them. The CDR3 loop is CASSFSRAGALAKNIQYF. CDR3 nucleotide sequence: TGTGCCAGCAGCTTTAGTAGGGCGGGGGCTTTAGCCAAAAACATTCAGTACTTC.

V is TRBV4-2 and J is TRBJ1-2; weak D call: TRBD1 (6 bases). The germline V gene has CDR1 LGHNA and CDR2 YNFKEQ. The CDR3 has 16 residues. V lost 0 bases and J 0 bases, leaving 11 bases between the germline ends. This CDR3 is CASSQDRTVPNYGYTF. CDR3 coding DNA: TGTGCCAGCAGCCAAGACCGGACAGTCCCTAACTATGGCTACACCTTC.

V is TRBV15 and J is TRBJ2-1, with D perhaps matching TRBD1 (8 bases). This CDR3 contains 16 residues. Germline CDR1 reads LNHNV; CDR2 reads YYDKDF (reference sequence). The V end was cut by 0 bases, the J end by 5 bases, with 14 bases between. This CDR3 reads CATSRDGTGGDNEQFF. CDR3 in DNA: TGTGCCACCAGCAGAGATGGCACAGGGGGGGACAATGAGCAGTTCTTC.

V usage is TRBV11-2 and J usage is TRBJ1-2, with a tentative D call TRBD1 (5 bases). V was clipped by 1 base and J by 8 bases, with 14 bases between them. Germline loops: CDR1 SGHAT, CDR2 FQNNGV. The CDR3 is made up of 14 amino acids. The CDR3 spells CASSLVEGEGGYTF. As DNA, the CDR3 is TGTGCCAGCAGCTTAGTGGAAGGGGAAGGGGGCTACACCTTC. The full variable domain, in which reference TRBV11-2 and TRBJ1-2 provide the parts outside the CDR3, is EAGVAQSPRYKIIEKRQSVAFWCNPISGHATLYWYQQILGQGPKLLIQFQNNGVVDDSQLPKDRFSAERLKGVDSTLKIQPAKLEDSAVYLCASSLVEGEGGYTFGSGTRLTVV.

CDR3 in amino acids: CASSKRQVYGYTF. The DNA for the CDR3 is TGTGCCAGCAGTAAAAGACAGGTGTATGGCTACACCTTC. V and J are TRBV6-5 and TRBJ1-2; the D gene is possibly TRBD1 (6 bases). V was pared by 5 bases and J by 5 bases, with 12 bases between. Germline V gene data show CDR1 as MNHEY and CDR2 as SVGAGI. This CDR3 is built from 13 residues.

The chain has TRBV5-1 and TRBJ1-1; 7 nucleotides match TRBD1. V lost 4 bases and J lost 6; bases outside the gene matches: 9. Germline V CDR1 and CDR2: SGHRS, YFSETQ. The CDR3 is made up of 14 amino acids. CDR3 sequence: CASSTGQQESEAFF. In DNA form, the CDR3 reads TGCGCCAGCAGCACGGGACAGCAAGAGTCTGAAGCTTTCTTT.

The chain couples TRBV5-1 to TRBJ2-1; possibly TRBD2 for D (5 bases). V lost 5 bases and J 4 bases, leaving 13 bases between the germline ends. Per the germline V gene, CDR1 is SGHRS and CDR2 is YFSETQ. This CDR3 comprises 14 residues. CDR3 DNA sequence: TGCGCCAGCAGTTCGGCCGGGGAGTACAATGAGCAGTTCTTC. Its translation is CASSSAGEYNEQFF.

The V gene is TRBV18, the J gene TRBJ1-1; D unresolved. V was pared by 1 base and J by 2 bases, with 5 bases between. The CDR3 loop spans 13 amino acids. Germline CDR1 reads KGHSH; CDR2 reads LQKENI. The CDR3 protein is CASSPLQNTEAFF. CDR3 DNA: TGTGCCAGCTCACCACTCCAAAACACTGAAGCTTTCTTT.

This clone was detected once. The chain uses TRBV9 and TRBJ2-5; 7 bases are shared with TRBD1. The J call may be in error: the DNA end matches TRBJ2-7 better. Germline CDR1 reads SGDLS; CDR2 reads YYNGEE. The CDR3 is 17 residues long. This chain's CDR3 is CASSPLAGTVSSYEQYF. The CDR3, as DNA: TGTGCCAGCAGCCCCCTCGCCGGGACAGTTAGCTCCTACGAGCAGTACTTC.

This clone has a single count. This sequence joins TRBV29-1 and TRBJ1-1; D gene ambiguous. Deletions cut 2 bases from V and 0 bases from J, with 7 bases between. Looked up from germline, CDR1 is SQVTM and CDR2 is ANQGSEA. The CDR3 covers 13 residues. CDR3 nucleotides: TGCAGCGTTGAACGCCAGATGAACACTGAAGCTTTCTTT. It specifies CSVERQMNTEAFF.

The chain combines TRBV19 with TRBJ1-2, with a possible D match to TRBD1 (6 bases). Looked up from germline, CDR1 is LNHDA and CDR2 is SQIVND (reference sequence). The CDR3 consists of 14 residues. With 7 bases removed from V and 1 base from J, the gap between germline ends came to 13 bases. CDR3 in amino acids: CASTDRPHNYGYTF. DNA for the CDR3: TGTGCCAGTACCGACAGGCCTCATAACTATGGCTACACCTTC.

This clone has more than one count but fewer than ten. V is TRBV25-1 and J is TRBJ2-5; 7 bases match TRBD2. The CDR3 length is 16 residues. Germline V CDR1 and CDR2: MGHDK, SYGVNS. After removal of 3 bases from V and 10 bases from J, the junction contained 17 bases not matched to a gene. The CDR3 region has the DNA TGTGCCAGCAGTGATCAGTTGGGGGGGGTGGACGGTGGCCAGTACTTC. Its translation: CASSDQLGGVDGGQYF.

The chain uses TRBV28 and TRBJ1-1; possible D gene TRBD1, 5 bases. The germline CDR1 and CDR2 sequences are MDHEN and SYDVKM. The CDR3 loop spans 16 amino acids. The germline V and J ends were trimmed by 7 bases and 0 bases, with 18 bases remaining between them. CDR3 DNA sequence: TGTGCCAGCACCGACGGGGGGGGTTTTATGAACACTGAAGCTTTCTTT. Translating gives CASTDGGGFMNTEAFF.

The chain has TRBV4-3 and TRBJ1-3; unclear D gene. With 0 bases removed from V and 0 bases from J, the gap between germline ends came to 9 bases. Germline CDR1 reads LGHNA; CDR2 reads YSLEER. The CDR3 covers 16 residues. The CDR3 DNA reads TGCGCCAGCAGCCAAGATGGAGCGAGCTCTGGAAACACCATATATTTT. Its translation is CASSQDGASSGNTIYF.

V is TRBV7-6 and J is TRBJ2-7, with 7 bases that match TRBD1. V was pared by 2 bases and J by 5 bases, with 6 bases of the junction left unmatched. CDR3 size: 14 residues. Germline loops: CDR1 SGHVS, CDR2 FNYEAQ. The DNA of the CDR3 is TGTGCCAGCAGCTTAAGGGGGCGAGGTGACGAGCAGTACTTC. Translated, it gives CASSLRGRGDEQYF.

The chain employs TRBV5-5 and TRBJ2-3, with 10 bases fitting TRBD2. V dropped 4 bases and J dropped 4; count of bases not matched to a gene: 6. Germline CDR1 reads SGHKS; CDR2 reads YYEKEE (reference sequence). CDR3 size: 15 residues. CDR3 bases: TGTGCCAGCAGCAAGACTAGCGGGTATGCAGATACGCAGTATTTT. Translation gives CASSKTSGYADTQYF.

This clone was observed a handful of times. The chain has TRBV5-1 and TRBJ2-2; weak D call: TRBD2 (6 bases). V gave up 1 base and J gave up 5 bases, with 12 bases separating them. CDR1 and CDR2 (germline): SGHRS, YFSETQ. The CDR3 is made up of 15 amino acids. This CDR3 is CASSLYLARTGELFF. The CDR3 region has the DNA TGCGCCAGCAGCTTGTATCTAGCGAGAACCGGGGAGCTGTTTTTT.

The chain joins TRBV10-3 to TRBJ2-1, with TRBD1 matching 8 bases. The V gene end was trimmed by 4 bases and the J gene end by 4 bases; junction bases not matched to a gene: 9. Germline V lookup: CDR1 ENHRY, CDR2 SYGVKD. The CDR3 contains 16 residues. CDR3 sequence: CAISAGRDRGYNEQFF. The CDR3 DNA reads TGTGCCATCAGTGCTGGGAGAGACAGGGGATACAATGAGCAGTTCTTC.

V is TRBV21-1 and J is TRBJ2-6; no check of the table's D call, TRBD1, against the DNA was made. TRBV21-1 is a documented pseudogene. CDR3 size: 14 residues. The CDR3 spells CASTYRQPPNVLTF. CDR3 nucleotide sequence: TGTGCCAGCACCTATCGACAGCCCCCCAACGTCCTGACTTTC.

The CDR3, as DNA: TGTGCCAGCAGCCACGAGGGACAGGGGGTGAGTGGCTACACCTTC. It specifies CASSHEGQGVSGYTF. This chain links TRBV14 with TRBJ1-2; 11 bases are a match to TRBD1. The CDR3 runs 15 residues. The ends lost 3 bases at V and 7 bases at J; junction bases unmatched: 7. Germline assignment: CDR1 SGHDN and CDR2 FVKESK. Together with reference TRBV14 and TRBJ1-2, the CDR3 gives the full variable domain: EAGVTQFPSHSVIEKGQTVTLRCDPISGHDNLYWYRRVMGKEIKFLLHFVKESKQDESGMPNNRFLAERTGGTYSTLKVQPAELEDSGVYFCASSHEGQGVSGYTFGSGTRLTVV.

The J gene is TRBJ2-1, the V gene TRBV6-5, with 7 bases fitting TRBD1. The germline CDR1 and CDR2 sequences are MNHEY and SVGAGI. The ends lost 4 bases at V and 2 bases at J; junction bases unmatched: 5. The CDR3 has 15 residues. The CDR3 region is CASSFRDRPYNEQFF. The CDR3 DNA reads TGTGCCAGCAGTTTCCGGGACAGACCCTACAATGAGCAGTTCTTC.